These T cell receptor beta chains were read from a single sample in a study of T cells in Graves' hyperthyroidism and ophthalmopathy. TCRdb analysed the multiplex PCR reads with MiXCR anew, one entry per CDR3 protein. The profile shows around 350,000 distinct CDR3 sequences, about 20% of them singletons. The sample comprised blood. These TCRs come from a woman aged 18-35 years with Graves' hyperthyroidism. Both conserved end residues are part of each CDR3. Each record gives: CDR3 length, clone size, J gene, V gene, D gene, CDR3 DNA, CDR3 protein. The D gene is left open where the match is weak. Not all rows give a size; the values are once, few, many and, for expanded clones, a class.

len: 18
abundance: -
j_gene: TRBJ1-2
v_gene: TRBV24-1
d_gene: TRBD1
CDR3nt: TGTGCCACCAGTGAAAACCGACAGTACTCGGGACAGGACTATGGCTACACCTTC
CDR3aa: CATSENRQYSGQDYGYTF

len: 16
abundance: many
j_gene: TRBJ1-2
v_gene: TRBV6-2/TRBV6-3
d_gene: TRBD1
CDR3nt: TGTGCCAGCAGTTACTCGAACAGGGGGGACTACTATGGCTACACCTTC
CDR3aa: CASSYSNRGDYYGYTF

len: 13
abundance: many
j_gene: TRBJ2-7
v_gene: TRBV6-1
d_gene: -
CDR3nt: TGTGCCAGCAGTGAAGGGGTGACCTACGAGCAGTACTTC
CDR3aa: CASSEGVTYEQYF

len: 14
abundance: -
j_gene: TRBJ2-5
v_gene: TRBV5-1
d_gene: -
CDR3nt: TGCGCCAGCAGCTTGGTTAGCGGTCAAGAGACCCAGTACTTC
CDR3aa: CASSLVSGQETQYF

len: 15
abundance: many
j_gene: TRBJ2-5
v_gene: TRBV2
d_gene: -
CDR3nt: TGTGCCAGCAGTGAAACTAGTGGGAACCAAGAGACCCAGTACTTC
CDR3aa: CASSETSGNQETQYF

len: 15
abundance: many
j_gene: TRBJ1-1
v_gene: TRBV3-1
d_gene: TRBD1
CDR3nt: TGTGCCAGCAGCCCGATGGGACAGAAGAACACTGAAGCTTTCTTT
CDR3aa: CASSPMGQKNTEAFF

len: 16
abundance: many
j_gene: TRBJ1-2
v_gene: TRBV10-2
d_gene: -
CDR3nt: TGCGCCAGCAGTGATCCGGGTAGGACCTCTAACTATGGCTACACCTTC
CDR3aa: CASSDPGRTSNYGYTF

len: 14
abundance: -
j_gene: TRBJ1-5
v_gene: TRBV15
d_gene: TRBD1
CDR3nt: TGTGCCACCAGCAGAGGGGACAGGGATCAGCCCCAGCATTTT
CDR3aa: CATSRGDRDQPQHF

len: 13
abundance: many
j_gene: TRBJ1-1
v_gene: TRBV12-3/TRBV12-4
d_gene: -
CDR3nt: TGTGCCAGCAGTTTAAAAATGAACACTGAAGCTTTCTTT
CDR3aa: CASSLKMNTEAFF

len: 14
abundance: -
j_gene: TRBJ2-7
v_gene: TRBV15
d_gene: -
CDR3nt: TGTGCCACCAGCAGAGATCGACTATCCTACGATCAGTACTTC
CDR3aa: CATSRDRLSYDQYF

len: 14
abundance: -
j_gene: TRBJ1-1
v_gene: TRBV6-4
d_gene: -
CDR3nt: TGTGCCAGCAGTGAAGTTTACAGTAACACTGAAGCTTTCTTT
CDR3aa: CASSEVYSNTEAFF

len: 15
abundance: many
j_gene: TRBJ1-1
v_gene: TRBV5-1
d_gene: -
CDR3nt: TGCGCCAGCAGCTTGGCCTTCGCCACCGACACTGAAGCTTTCTTT
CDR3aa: CASSLAFATDTEAFF

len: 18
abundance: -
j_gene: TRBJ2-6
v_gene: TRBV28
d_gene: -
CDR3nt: TGTGCCAGCAGTTTATTCCGGCAATACAAGGGAGGGGCCAACGTCCTGACTTTC
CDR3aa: CASSLFRQYKGGANVLTF

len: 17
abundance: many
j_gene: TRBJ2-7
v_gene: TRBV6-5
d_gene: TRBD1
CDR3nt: TGTGCCAGCAGTTACTCGAGACGGGGACAGGCCTTCTACGAGCAGTACTTC
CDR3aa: CASSYSRRGQAFYEQYF

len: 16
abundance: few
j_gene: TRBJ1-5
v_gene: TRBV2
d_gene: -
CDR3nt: TGTGCCAGCAGTGAAGCTTGGGACACGTACGATCAGCCCCAGCATTTT
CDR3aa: CASSEAWDTYDQPQHF

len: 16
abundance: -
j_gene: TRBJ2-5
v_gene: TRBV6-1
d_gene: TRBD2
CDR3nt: TGTGCCAGCAGTCCTTGGACTAGCGGGGGGGCGGAGACCCAGTACTTC
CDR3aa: CASSPWTSGGAETQYF

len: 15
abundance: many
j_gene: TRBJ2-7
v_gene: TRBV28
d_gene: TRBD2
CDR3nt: TGTGCCACCCACTCTGAGGGAGGGAGGATCGGCGAGCAGTACTTC
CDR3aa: CATHSEGGRIGEQYF

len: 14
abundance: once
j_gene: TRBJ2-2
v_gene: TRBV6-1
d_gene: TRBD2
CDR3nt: TGTGCCACCATAGCGGGGCTAAACACCGGGGAGCTGTTTTTT
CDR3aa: CATIAGLNTGELFF

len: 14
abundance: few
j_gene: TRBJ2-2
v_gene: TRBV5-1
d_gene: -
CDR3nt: TGCGCCAGCAGCTTGGAGACGGGGTCCGGGGAGCTGTTTTTT
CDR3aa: CASSLETGSGELFF

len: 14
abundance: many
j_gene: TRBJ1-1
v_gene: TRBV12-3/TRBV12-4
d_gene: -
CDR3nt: TGTGCCAGCAGTGTTTACCCCCAGGACACTGAAGCTTTCTTT
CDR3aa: CASSVYPQDTEAFF

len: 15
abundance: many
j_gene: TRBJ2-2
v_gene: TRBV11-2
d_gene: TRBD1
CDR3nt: TGTGCCAGCAGCCTGGACAGGGGGCGAACCGGGGAGCTGTTTTTT
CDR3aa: CASSLDRGRTGELFF

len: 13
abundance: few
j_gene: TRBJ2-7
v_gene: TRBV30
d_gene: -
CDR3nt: TGTGCCTGGGGTGAAACAGGCTCCTACGAGCAGTACTTC
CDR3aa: CAWGETGSYEQYF

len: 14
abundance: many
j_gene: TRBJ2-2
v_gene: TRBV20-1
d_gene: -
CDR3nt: TGCAGTGCTCACCTGGGCGGGAACACCGGGGAGCTGTTTTTT
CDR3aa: CSAHLGGNTGELFF